The 29 T cell receptor beta chains in this list originate from one sample, sequenced in a study of shared clonotypes between healthy human individuals. Profiling relied on immunoSEQ multiplex PCR, and the TCRdb table lists in-frame clones only, not all of them. The data hold 2 million to 3 million clones, with approximately 92% observed a single time. Sequenced material: naive CD4+ T cells sorted from blood. Regarding subset: CD45RA+ positively selected. All receptors come from a man aged 18 to 30 in good health.

The chain has TRBV7-2 and TRBJ2-3; 12 nucleotides align to TRBD2. Germline CDR1 and CDR2: SGHTA and FQGNSA. This CDR3 region has 14 residues. Trimming removed 5 bases from V and 6 bases from J; junction bases left unmatched: 3. The chain's CDR3 is CASSKGLAGDTQYF. CDR3 DNA: TGTGCCAGCAGCAAAGGACTAGCGGGGGATACGCAGTATTTT. The whole variable domain, remainder taken from reference TRBV7-2 and TRBJ2-3, is GAGVSQSPSNKVTEKGKDVELRCDPISGHTALYWYRQSLGQGLEFLIYFQGNSAPDKSGLPSDRFSAERTGGSVSTLTIQRTQQEDSAVYLCASSKGLAGDTQYFGPGTRLTVL.

The chain has TRBV7-2 and TRBJ1-2, with 9 bases identical to TRBD1. The CDR3 extends over 15 amino acids. The V segment lost 1 base and the J segment 5 bases; nucleotides outside the gene matches: 5. Germline V gives CDR1 SGHTA, CDR2 FQGNSA. CDR3 sequence (DNA): TGTGCCAGCAGCTTAGAGGGACAGGGTCCTTATGGCTACACCTTC. Amino acids: CASSLEGQGPYGYTF.

V gene TRBV7-2 combines with J gene TRBJ2-7; weak D call: TRBD1 (5 bases). Germline assignment: CDR1 SGHTA and CDR2 FQGNSA. The CDR3 runs 15 residues. V was clipped by 0 bases and J by 3 bases, with 12 bases between them. CDR3 loop: CASSLAAGRYYEQYF. CDR3 sequence (DNA): TGTGCCAGCAGCTTAGCGGCAGGGCGATACTACGAGCAGTACTTC.

V and J are TRBV11-2 and TRBJ2-3; 10 bases align to TRBD2. Germline-derived CDR1 and CDR2 are SGHAT and FQNNGV. V was pared by 5 bases and J by 7 bases, with 21 bases of the junction left unmatched. This CDR3 contains 19 residues. The DNA for the CDR3 is TGTGCCAGCAGCAAAGGCCGGCGACTAGCGGGTGAGGGGGCCTATACGCAGTATTTT. It codes for CASSKGRRLAGEGAYTQYF.

The chain carries TRBV19 and TRBJ1-5; 10 nucleotides agree with TRBD1. There are 14 residues in the CDR3. CDR1 LNHDA and CDR2 SQIVND come from the germline V gene (reference sequence). The V segment lost 9 bases and the J segment 6 bases; nucleotides outside the gene matches: 8. CDR3 nucleotide sequence: TGTGCCAGCAGGGACAGGGGCCTCGGTCAGCCCCAGCATTTT. This translates into CASRDRGLGQPQHF.

This clone showed up just once. The gene calls are TRBV7-3 and TRBJ2-3; the D gene could be TRBD1 or TRBD2 (5 bases each). CDR1 and CDR2 (germline): SGHTA, FQGTGA. The CDR3 extends over 14 amino acids. V was cut by 5 bases and J by 2 bases, with 11 bases left in between. The CDR3 sequence is CASSQGPTTDTQYF. CDR3 coding DNA: TGTGCCAGCAGCCAGGGACCGACCACAGATACGCAGTATTTT.

The chain joins TRBV6-1 to TRBJ2-5; D remains unclear. Trimming left V 5 bases short and J 1 base short, with 8 bases between. Germline V gene data show CDR1 as MNHNS and CDR2 as SASEGT. The length of the CDR3 is 13 residues. CDR3 protein: CASSLQSQETQYF. The CDR3 nucleotides read TGTGCCAGCAGTTTGCAGAGCCAAGAGACCCAGTACTTC.

This clone showed up just a few times. The chain has TRBV10-3 and TRBJ1-1; TRBD1 might be the D (6 bases). V was shortened by 3 bases and J by 6 bases, with 11 bases between the two germline ends. The length of the CDR3 is 13 residues. Per the germline V gene, CDR1 is ENHRY and CDR2 is SYGVKD. This CDR3 reads CAISETGQAEAFF. The CDR3 DNA reads as TGTGCCATCAGTGAAACAGGGCAGGCTGAAGCTTTCTTT.

This sequence joins TRBV28 and TRBJ2-3, with 8 bases aligning to TRBD1. Germline CDR1 MDHEN, CDR2 SYDVKM. Trimming removed 5 bases from V and 4 bases from J; junction bases left unmatched: 5. The length of the CDR3 is 14 residues. The DNA for the CDR3 is TGTGCCAGCAGTACAGGGGGGCGGTCAGATACGCAGTATTTT. Its translation: CASSTGGRSDTQYF.

This chain uses TRBV19 with TRBJ2-5, with a weak D call TRBD2 (5 bases). V lost 3 bases and J lost 4, with 15 bases in between. Germline V CDR1 and CDR2: LNHDA, SQIVND (reference sequence). This CDR3 spans 15 amino acids. The CDR3 sequence is CASSMRAPSGETQYF. For the CDR3, the DNA is TGTGCCAGTAGTATGCGGGCACCATCCGGAGAGACCCAGTACTTC.

The sample holds one count of this clone. The chain combines TRBV7-2 with TRBJ2-6; D is ambiguous. V was cut by 4 bases and J by 0 bases, with 10 bases left in between. The germline gives CDR1 SGHTA, CDR2 FQGNSA. The CDR3 length is 16 residues. CDR3 sequence: CASSSTRGSGANVLTF. In DNA form, the CDR3 reads TGTGCCAGCAGCTCCACCCGAGGCTCTGGGGCCAACGTCCTGACTTTC.

The chain combines TRBV6-5 with TRBJ2-7; maybe TRBD2 (6 bases). The CDR3 spans 15 residues. Per germline, CDR1 MNHEY and CDR2 SVGAGI. Deletions cut 5 bases from V and 5 bases from J, with 19 bases between. The CDR3 DNA follows: TGTGCCAGCAGTCCGTGGAGGGCTCTAGGAGACGAGCAGTACTTC. Protein product: CASSPWRALGDEQYF.

This clone was recorded only once. The gene calls are TRBV10-3 and TRBJ2-7; TRBD2 agrees at 9 bases. Looked up from germline, CDR1 is ENHRY and CDR2 is SYGVKD. V gave up 8 bases and J gave up 6 bases; unmatched junction bases: 5. The CDR3 contains 12 residues. The CDR3 sequence is CAIAPSGIEQYF. CDR3 in DNA: TGTGCCATCGCCCCTAGCGGGATCGAGCAGTACTTC.

This clone was seen a handful of times. The sample holds other DNA sequences that translate to the same CDR3. V and J are TRBV29-1 and TRBJ1-5; no definite D call. This CDR3 contains 12 residues. V was shortened by 4 bases and J by 2 bases, with 6 bases between the two germline ends. The germline CDR1 and CDR2 sequences are SQVTM and ANQGSEA. DNA for the CDR3: TGCAGCGTTGCTGGAGGCAATCAGCCCCAGCATTTT. Protein product: CSVAGGNQPQHF. The full variable domain, with the rest looked up from reference TRBV29-1 and TRBJ1-5, is SAVISQKPSRDICQRGTSLTIQCQVDSQVTMMFWYRQQPGQSLTLIATANQGSEATYESGFVIDKFPISRPNLTFSTLTVSNMSPEDSSIYLCSVAGGNQPQHFGDGTRLSIL.

This chain joins TRBV23-1 and TRBJ2-1; D remains unclear. TRBV23-1 counts as an open reading frame of uncertain function. The CDR3 consists of 16 residues. V was cut by 0 bases and J by 5 bases, with 14 bases left in between. DNA for the CDR3: TGCGCCAGCAGTCAATCTGGCGAGAGAGAAAACAATGAGCAGTTCTTC. As protein: CASSQSGERENNEQFF.

The chain employs TRBV27 and TRBJ1-2; D possibly corresponds to TRBD1 (6 bases). The germline V gene has CDR1 MNHEY and CDR2 SMNVEV (reference sequence). This CDR3 spans 14 amino acids. Trimming left V 5 bases short and J 0 bases short, with 10 bases between. Here the CDR3 reads CASSGTGPNYGYTF. In nucleotides, the CDR3 is TGTGCCAGCAGTGGCACAGGGCCTAACTATGGCTACACCTTC.

The genes are TRBV10-2 and TRBJ2-3, with 9 bases identical to TRBD2. Germline V gene data show CDR1 as WSHSY and CDR2 as SAAADI. The CDR3 runs to 18 residues. With 4 bases clipped from V and 3 bases from J, the junction kept 14 bases outside the gene matches. The chain's CDR3 is CASSVEAGSGRGTDTQYF. In DNA form, the CDR3 reads TGCGCCAGCAGTGTTGAGGCGGGTAGCGGGAGAGGTACAGATACGCAGTATTTT.

J is TRBJ1-5 and V is TRBV19; no clear D. The CDR3 is made up of 15 amino acids. V dropped 1 base and J dropped 0 bases, with 7 bases sitting between them. The V gene's germline CDR1 is LNHDA and CDR2 SQIVND (reference sequence). DNA of the CDR3: TGTGCCAGTAGTATAGTACAGTATAGCAATCAGCCCCAGCATTTT. This translates into CASSIVQYSNQPQHF.

This clone was detected only once. The CDR3 region is CASRPRQGAWPQHF. As DNA, the CDR3 is TGTGCCAGCAGACCCCGACAGGGGGCATGGCCCCAGCATTTT. This sequence joins TRBV6-6 and TRBJ1-5; 10 bases line up with TRBD1. Germline V gene data show CDR1 as MNHNY and CDR2 as SVGAGI (reference sequence). The CDR3 totals 14 residues. J lost 9 bases, V lost 6 bases, and 8 bases had no gene match.

V usage is TRBV5-1 and J usage is TRBJ1-2; a weak D match, TRBD1 (5 bases). Trimming removed 4 bases at V and 3 bases at J, with 16 bases between. CDR3 length equals 15 residues. The germline V gene has CDR1 SGHRS and CDR2 YFSETQ. The CDR3 bases are TGCGCCAGCAGCGGCGGGACGGAGAAATACTATGGCTACACCTTC. Amino acids: CASSGGTEKYYGYTF.

The chain employs TRBV5-1 and TRBJ1-2, with TRBD1 as a possible D gene (5 bases). The CDR3 has 14 amino acids. V dropped 4 bases and J dropped 4 bases, with 14 bases sitting between them. Germline V gene data show CDR1 as SGHRS and CDR2 as YFSETQ. The CDR3, as DNA: TGCGCCAGCAGCGGAACGGGGACGACCTATGGCTACACCTTC. Residues: CASSGTGTTYGYTF.

This clone was seen a single time. This sample includes further DNA sequences coding for the same CDR3. The rearrangement joins TRBV4-1 to TRBJ2-1; no reliable D call. Per the germline V gene, CDR1 is MGHRA and CDR2 is YSYEKL. The CDR3 has 15 residues. V lost 1 base and J 2 bases, leaving 9 bases between the germline ends. In DNA, the CDR3 is TGCGCCAGCAGCCAAGTAGGCCAGACCTACAATGAGCAGTTCTTC. Its protein product is CASSQVGQTYNEQFF.

J is TRBJ1-1 and V is TRBV5-1; D is uncertain. Germline-derived CDR1 and CDR2 are SGHRS and YFSETQ. Trimming pared 1 base from V and 5 bases from J, leaving 15 bases between. This CDR3 has 15 residues. CDR3 sequence: CASSLLRDLGTEAFF. Here the CDR3 DNA reads TGCGCCAGCAGCTTGCTTCGGGATTTGGGGACTGAAGCTTTCTTT.

The chain employs TRBV14 and TRBJ2-7, with TRBD1 as a possible D gene (5 bases). Trimming pared 3 bases from V and 4 bases from J, leaving 16 bases between. There are 15 residues in the CDR3. Germline values: CDR1 SGHDN, CDR2 FVKESK. CDR3 amino acids: CASSQLTVSVYEQYF. CDR3 in DNA: TGTGCCAGCAGCCAGTTGACAGTGAGCGTTTACGAGCAGTACTTC.

This clone was recorded once. This chain uses TRBV10-3 with TRBJ1-4; D not resolved. There are 11 residues in the CDR3. V shed 9 bases and J shed 7 bases, with 9 bases lying between them. Germline V gene data show CDR1 as ENHRY and CDR2 as SYGVKD. The CDR3 reads CAIGPSEKLFF. The CDR3, as DNA: TGTGCCATAGGGCCCAGTGAAAAACTGTTTTTT.

This chain links TRBV4-3 with TRBJ2-3; tentative D call: TRBD2 (6 bases). Germline V gene lookup returns CDR1 LGHNA and CDR2 YSLEER. V gave up 5 bases and J gave up 0 bases, with 6 bases separating them. This CDR3 comprises 13 residues. In DNA, the CDR3 is TGCGCCAGCAGCGGGACTAGCACAGATACGCAGTATTTT. Translated: CASSGTSTDTQYF.

The chain employs TRBV14 and TRBJ1-1, with D tentatively TRBD1 (5 bases). V shed 0 bases and J shed 1 base, with 9 bases lying between them. The CDR3 is 15 amino acids. From germline, CDR1 is SGHDN and CDR2 FVKESK. CDR3 DNA: TGTGCCAGCAGCCAAGATTTGGGGCGGAACACTGAAGCTTTCTTT. It translates to CASSQDLGRNTEAFF.

The CDR3 loop is CASNLRQTYSYNSPLHF. CDR3 nucleotides: TGTGCCAGCAACCTGAGACAGACTTACTCCTATAATTCACCCCTCCACTTT. The chain uses TRBV2 and TRBJ1-6; tentatively, D is TRBD1 (5 bases). The V gene lost 7 bases and the J gene lost 0 bases, with 16 bases spanning the gap. The CDR3 sequence is 17 residues long. Germline V gene data show CDR1 as SNHLY and CDR2 as FYNNEI.

This clone has more than one count but fewer than ten. The chain carries TRBV30 and TRBJ1-4, with 7 nucleotides matching TRBD1. Germline V gene lookup returns CDR1 GTSNPN and CDR2 SVGIG (reference sequence). The CDR3 has 11 amino acids. Trimming took 5 bases from V and 10 from J; bases not matched to a gene: 4. The CDR3 here is CAWGTERKLFF. The CDR3 DNA reads as TGTGCCTGGGGGACAGAGCGAAAACTGTTTTTT.